A selection of T cell receptor beta chains follows, all from one sample in a study of blood T cell repertoires in COVID-19. Measured with immunoSEQ multiplex PCR; TCRdb has only the in-frame clones, and not every one. Of hundreds of thousands of clones listed, 65% to 90% were seen once; the top ten hold roughly 13%. Sample: peripheral blood. These TCRs come from a human donor in a cohort sampled during active COVID-19. Each CDR3 is given with its conserved first and last residue. Each record gives: D gene, V gene, clone size, J gene, CDR3 DNA, CDR3 protein. D genes are given only for firm matches. Some rows have no size entry. The others give once, few or many, or a class for an expanded clone.

TRBD1	TRBV7-6	once	TRBJ2-2	TGTGCCAGCAGCTTGGAGATATTAATGGGACAGGGAAGAGACACCGGGGAGCTGTTTTTT	CASSLEILMGQGRDTGELFF
.	TRBV5-1	once	TRBJ2-3	TGCGCCAGCAGCTGGACAGGCACAGATACGCAGTATTTT	CASSWTGTDTQYF
TRBD2	TRBV6-5	.	TRBJ2-5	TGTGCCAGCAGTAGAGGGACTAGCGAGCAAGAGACCCAGTACTTC	CASSRGTSEQETQYF
.	TRBV6-1	.	TRBJ2-3	TGTGCCAGCAGTGACAGGCCCACAGATACGCAGTATTTT	CASSDRPTDTQYF
TRBD1	TRBV5-1	.	TRBJ2-2	TGCGCCAGCAGAACCGGGACAGGGAACACCGGGGAGCTGTTTTTT	CASRTGTGNTGELFF
TRBD1	TRBV6-5	.	TRBJ2-7	TGTGCCAGCAGTTCGAACCACAGGGGCGAGCAGTACTTC	CASSSNHRGEQYF
TRBD1	TRBV19	.	TRBJ1-6	TGTGCCAGTAGTCGAGGACAGGGGTCTACGAATTCACCCCTCCACTTT	CASSRGQGSTNSPLHF
TRBD2	TRBV5-1	.	TRBJ2-7	TGCGCCAGCAGCTTTAGGGACTACCGCGAGCAGTACTTC	CASSFRDYREQYF
TRBD2	TRBV29-1	.	TRBJ2-3	TGCAGCGTTCTTGGGCTAGCGGGAGGGCCGGGGAAGGCGCAGTATTTT	CSVLGLAGGPGKAQYF
.	TRBV7-9	.	TRBJ2-3	TGTGCCAGCAGCCCAGGGGGGAACACAGATACGCAGTATTTT	CASSPGGNTDTQYF
.	TRBV4-1	.	TRBJ2-1	TGCGCCAGCAGCCAAGCAGGTTCTTCCTACAATGAGCAGTTCTTC	CASSQAGSSYNEQFF
.	TRBV28	.	TRBJ2-1	TGTGCCAGCAGTTTGCCGGCGGGGCCCGGGGTCTTC	CASSLPAGPGVF
TRBD1	TRBV7-2	.	TRBJ1-2	TGTGCCAGCAGCTTAGTTTCCGGGACAGAGGTGGGCTACACCTTC	CASSLVSGTEVGYTF
.	TRBV28	once	TRBJ2-7	TGTGCCAGCAGTTTAACTAGGGACGAGCAGTACTTC	CASSLTRDEQYF
.	TRBV6-1	.	TRBJ1-5	TGTGCCAGCAGTGAAGACACGATCCCGGGAGCCCAGCATTTT	CASSEDTIPGAQHF
.	TRBV27	.	TRBJ2-1	TGTGCCAGCAGTTTACAGTCCTACAATGAGCAGTTCTTC	CASSLQSYNEQFF
.	TRBV5-1	.	TRBJ2-1	TGCGCCAGCAGCCCTAGCAACAATGAGCAGTTCTTC	CASSPSNNEQFF
.	TRBV30	.	TRBJ1-2	TGTGCCTGGAGAGAACAGGGTCTGTATGGCTACACCTTC	CAWREQGLYGYTF
.	TRBV5-8	.	TRBJ1-5	TGTGCCAGCAGCTTGGATCCGGATCAGCCCCAGCATTTT	CASSLDPDQPQHF
.	TRBV2	few	TRBJ1-4	TGTGCCAGCAAAGCTCAGGACAACGACCGACCCGGGCTGTTTTTT	CASKAQDNDRPGLFF
.	TRBV10-1	.	TRBJ2-3	TGCGCCAGCAGTGTGACAGTCACAGATACGCAGTATTTT	CASSVTVTDTQYF
.	TRBV4-2	.	TRBJ2-7	TGTGCCAGCAGCCAAGCTTCCGGCCTAAGATCAGGGGAGCAGTACTTC	CASSQASGLRSGEQYF
TRBD2	TRBV4-2	.	TRBJ2-2	TGTGCCAGCAGCCAGGTGACTAGCGGGATTAACACCGGGGAGCTGTTTTTT	CASSQVTSGINTGELFF
TRBD1	TRBV28	.	TRBJ1-4	TGTGCCAGCAGTACGCTCAGGGGGCTTTTTGAAAAACTGTTTTTT	CASSTLRGLFEKLFF
.	TRBV4-3	.	TRBJ2-1	TGCGCCAGCAGCCAAGATTTGGACAGAGGGCAGTTCTTC	CASSQDLDRGQFF
.	TRBV7-3	.	TRBJ2-2	TGTGCCAGCAGCTTTTCTGACTCCGGGGAGCTGTTTTTT	CASSFSDSGELFF
.	TRBV29-1	.	TRBJ1-1	TGCAGCTCCCGACATTTGGGGAGGAACACTGAAGCTTTCTTT	CSSRHLGRNTEAFF
.	TRBV18	.	TRBJ2-5	TGTGCCAGCTCGCCCCGGGGAGGCAGTGGCGAGACCCAGTACTTC	CASSPRGGSGETQYF
.	TRBV20-1	.	TRBJ1-1	TGCAGTGCTAGTAGACAGAGCACTGAAGCTTTCTTT	CSASRQSTEAFF
TRBD1	TRBV2	once	TRBJ2-5	TGTGCCAGCAGTGTAGGGACAGGGTCGCCCCAGTACTTC	CASSVGTGSPQYF
.	TRBV11-2	.	TRBJ2-1	TGTGCCAGCAGCATTATAGGAGGCTACAATGAGCAGTTCTTC	CASSIIGGYNEQFF
.	TRBV2	.	TRBJ2-5	TGTGCCAGCAGTGTGAGCGAATTTGGGGCTCCTTTGGCCCAGTACTTC	CASSVSEFGAPLAQYF
.	TRBV19	.	TRBJ1-1	TGTGCCAGTAGTATCGGGGGATTAAGGAACACTGAAGCTTTCTTT	CASSIGGLRNTEAFF
.	TRBV1	.	TRBJ2-3	TGCACCAGCAGCTCGGGACTAGCGGCTAGCACAGATACGCAGTATTTT	CTSSSGLAASTDTQYF
.	TRBV14	.	TRBJ2-5	TGTGCCAGCAGCCAAGACAGGGTGAGGCAAGAGACCCAGTACTTC	CASSQDRVRQETQYF
TRBD1	TRBV2	.	TRBJ2-5	TGTGCCAGCAGAGGGGACAGTACCATCCAAGAGACCCAGTACTTC	CASRGDSTIQETQYF
TRBD2	TRBV7-7	.	TRBJ2-2	TGTGCTAGCAGCCCTACTAGCGGGATGACCGGGGAGCTGTTTTTT	CASSPTSGMTGELFF
.	TRBV7-8	.	TRBJ2-5	TGTGCCAGCAGTCCTGACCGCGTGAGACACTGGAGGGAGACCCAGTACTTC	CASSPDRVRHWRETQYF
.	TRBV21-1	.	TRBJ2-4	TGTGCCAGCAGCCTACCGACTAGAAACATTCAGTACTTC	CASSLPTRNIQYF
.	TRBV28	.	TRBJ2-7	TGTGCCAGCAGTTTACGCTACGAGCAGTACTTC	CASSLRYEQYF
.	TRBV28	.	TRBJ2-7	TGTGCCAGCAAGGGCTCGCTCGGGAGCACCCAGTCCTACGAGCAGTACTTC	CASKGSLGSTQSYEQYF
.	TRBV11-3	.	TRBJ2-1	TGTGCCAGCAGCTTAGGGCGGGCGAACAATGAGCAGTTCTTC	CASSLGRANNEQFF
.	TRBV27	.	TRBJ1-4	TGTGCCAGCAGTTTATCAACAGCAACTAATGAAAAACTGTTTTTT	CASSLSTATNEKLFF
.	TRBV27	.	TRBJ1-2	TGTGCCAGCAGTTTAGGGCAGCCGGCTTTCCTATATGGCTACACCTTC	CASSLGQPAFLYGYTF
.	TRBV6-2/TRBV6-3	.	TRBJ1-4	TGTGCCAGCAGTTACTATTCCCGGTCTTCGGAACTGTTTTTT	CASSYYSRSSELFF
TRBD1	TRBV7-2	.	TRBJ1-2	TGTGCCAGCAGCTTACACGAGGGACAGGGGAACTACACCTTC	CASSLHEGQGNYTF
TRBD1	TRBV18	.	TRBJ2-7	TGTGCCAGCTCCTCAGGGACAGGGCTTTCCTACGAGCAGTACTTC	CASSSGTGLSYEQYF
TRBD1	TRBV5-4	.	TRBJ2-5	TGTGCCAGCAGCTGGACAGGGGGCGGGCAAGAGACCCAGTACTTC	CASSWTGGGQETQYF
TRBD2	TRBV11-2	.	TRBJ2-1	TGTGCCAGCAGCTTGGGGACTAGAATCAATGAGCAGTTCTTC	CASSLGTRINEQFF
TRBD2	TRBV5-6	.	TRBJ2-1	TGTGCCAGCAGGTCTCGATCTAGCGGGAGAATGGGTAATGAGCAGTTCTTC	CASRSRSSGRMGNEQFF
.	TRBV7-2	once	TRBJ1-5	TGTGCCAGCAGCTTAATGAGTTCCCAGGTTACCAATCAGCCCCAGCATTTT	CASSLMSSQVTNQPQHF